This entry lists 31 T cell receptor beta chains sequenced from one sample in a study of blood T cells in healthy people across ages. Alongside a J-beta primer mix, a sample-barcoded 5' primer served in a second PCR lasting 7 to 11 cycles. TCRdb processed the 5' RACE reads anew with MiXCR; each CDR3 protein has one entry. The sample lists 1.5 million to 2 million distinct CDR3 sequences, roughly a third occurring once. Sequencing used blood. All receptors derive from a woman between 25 and 40 years old in good health.

Worth noting for this clonotype: One junction end does not reproduce the germline sequence, and a read error may be involved. The genes are TRBV7-3 and TRBJ2-5; 7 bases align to TRBD2. Germline assignment: CDR1 SGHTA and CDR2 FQGTGA. The CDR3 totals 14 residues. Here the CDR3 reads CASSSGLGQGTQYF. The CDR3, as DNA: TGTGCCAGCAGCTCCGGACTAGGTCAAGGGACCCAGTACTTC.

The J gene is TRBJ1-2, the V gene TRBV5-1; the D gene is possibly TRBD1 (5 bases). Germline CDR1 and CDR2: SGHRS and YFSETQ. CDR3 size: 13 residues. V was cut by 4 bases and J by 7 bases, with 14 bases left in between. The CDR3 reads CASSLGTSSGYTF. The CDR3 DNA reads TGCGCCAGCAGCCTCGGGACCTCGTCTGGCTACACCTTC.

This clonotype turned up a few times. The chain is built from TRBV28 and TRBJ2-5; D might be TRBD1 (6 bases). The ends were cut back, 10 bases at V and 5 bases at J, with 17 bases in the middle. Germline V CDR1 and CDR2: MDHEN, SYDVKM. The CDR3 runs 13 residues. The CDR3 nucleotides read TGTGCCACAACCAGGGGCCTAGATGAGACCCAGTACTTC. Its translation: CATTRGLDETQYF.

About this clonotype itself: A much larger clone differs from this one at a single base, so this may be a read error. V and J are TRBV29-1 and TRBJ2-1; 7 bases align to TRBD2. Germline-derived CDR1 and CDR2 are SQVTM and ANQGSEA. The CDR3 is made up of 14 amino acids. The CDR3: CSVRAGSSYNERFF. The CDR3 region has the DNA TGCAGCGTCAGAGCGGGGAGCTCCTACAATGAGCGGTTCTTC.

This chain joins TRBV6-6 and TRBJ1-1; D may be TRBD1 (6 bases). V was shortened by 7 bases and J by 3 bases, with 18 bases between the two germline ends. The germline gives CDR1 MNHNY, CDR2 SVGAGI (reference sequence). This CDR3 spans 15 amino acids. CDR3 coding DNA: TGTGCCAGCATCCAGGAGGGCCGGGGGCACACTGAAGCTTTCTTT. It codes for CASIQEGRGHTEAFF.

V is TRBV9 and J is TRBJ2-7; TRBD2 aligns across 7 bases. This CDR3 spans 15 amino acids. Germline V CDR1 and CDR2: SGDLS, YYNGEE. V was pared by 2 bases and J by 7 bases, with 12 bases of the junction left unmatched. CDR3 sequence (DNA): TGTGCCAGCAGCGTGATGGGCGGGGGAGCGGAGGAGCAGTACTTC. It encodes CASSVMGGGAEEQYF.

This clonotype was detected a few times. The V call is TRBV20-1, the J call TRBJ2-7; D uncertain. This CDR3 has 14 residues. Germline CDR1 is DFQATT and CDR2 is SNEGSKA (reference sequence). V lost 1 base and J lost 3, with 13 bases in between. The CDR3 DNA follows: TGCAGTGCTAGAGGGGCTAGGCCCGACTACGAGCAGTACTTC. It codes for CSARGARPDYEQYF.

For this clonotype: One end of the junction varies from germline; a read error may be responsible. This chain joins TRBV4-1 and TRBJ2-2, with 7 bases matching TRBD1. There are 16 residues in the CDR3. The V gene's germline CDR1 is MGHRA and CDR2 YSYEKL. DNA for the CDR3: TGCGCCAGCAGCCAAAGGGTCGGGACAGCCACCGGGGAGCGGTTTTTT. Protein sequence: CASSQRVGTATGERFF.

The chain recombines TRBV2 with TRBJ1-5; possible D gene TRBD1, 6 bases. The CDR3 covers 13 residues. Germline lookup yields CDR1 SNHLY and CDR2 FYNNEI. Deletions cut 7 bases from V and 7 bases from J, with 14 bases between. This chain's CDR3 is CASKRTERQPQHF. Written as DNA, the CDR3 is TGTGCCAGCAAGAGGACAGAAAGACAGCCCCAGCATTTT.

With regard to this clonotype: This may come from a read error, since a much larger clone is one base off. The chain links TRBV7-2 to TRBJ2-5; either TRBD1 or TRBD2 may fit D (5 bases each). CDR3 length: 14 residues. Trimming took off 5 bases at V and 2 bases at J, with 12 bases between the two ends. CDR1 SGHTA and CDR2 FQGNSA come from the germline V gene. CDR3 residues: CASSHGAWQETQYF. In DNA form, the CDR3 reads TGTGCCAGCAGCCACGGGGCCTGGCAAGAGACCCAGTACTTC.

Concerning this clonotype itself: The junction shows a germline mismatch at one end, possibly a read error. The chain is built from TRBV7-9 and TRBJ2-7; D is ambiguous. CDR1 SEHNR and CDR2 FQNEAQ come from the germline V gene (reference sequence). The CDR3 is 11 residues long. CDR3: CAGSVTYEQYF. The CDR3 nucleotides read TGTGCCGGCAGCGTGACCTACGAGCAGTACTTC.

The rearrangement links TRBV20-1 to TRBJ2-1; D tentatively fits TRBD1 or TRBD2 (5 bases each). CDR1 is DFQATT and CDR2 is SNEGSKA in the germline V gene (reference sequence). Trimming took off 0 bases at V and 4 bases at J, with 16 bases between the two ends. This CDR3 contains 16 residues. DNA for the CDR3: TGCAGTGCTAGAGATGACGGGGCCCCTAAATACAATGAGCAGTTCTTC. As protein: CSARDDGAPKYNEQFF.

In this sample, this clonotype turned up a few times. V gene TRBV6-1 combines with J gene TRBJ2-2; tentative D call: TRBD1 (6 bases). The germline V gene encodes CDR1 MNHNS and CDR2 SASEGT. The CDR3 has 13 residues. The ends were cut back, 5 bases at V and 3 bases at J, with 7 bases in the middle. The CDR3 is CASSTGYTGELFF. The CDR3, as DNA: TGTGCCAGCAGTACAGGGTACACCGGGGAGCTGTTTTTT.

The rearrangement uses TRBV25-1 and TRBJ1-4; 7 bases are a match to TRBD1. CDR1 is MGHDK, CDR2 SYGVNS, per germline. The CDR3 length is 15 residues. Trimming at V came to 6 bases and at J to 6 bases, leaving 10 bases not matched to a gene. Here the CDR3 DNA reads TGTGCCAGCAGCCGAATTACAGGGGTTGATGAAAAACTGTTTTTT. It codes for CASSRITGVDEKLFF.

The chain is built from TRBV6-2 or TRBV6-3 and TRBJ2-3; D remains ambiguous. Germline V gene data show CDR1 as MNHEY and CDR2 as SVGEGT. The CDR3 contains 14 residues. Trimming shortened V by 5 bases and J by 0 bases, and 9 bases separated the two germline ends. The CDR3 loop is CASSQWLSTDTQYF. The CDR3 region has the DNA TGTGCCAGCAGTCAGTGGCTTAGCACAGATACGCAGTATTTT.

This sequence joins TRBV12-3 or TRBV12-4 and TRBJ2-1; tentatively, D is TRBD1 (6 bases). With 5 bases removed from V and 8 bases from J, the gap between germline ends came to 16 bases. CDR3 length: 14 residues. CDR3 nucleotides: TGTGCCAGCAGTCTACGAACAGGGTGGGATGAGCAGTTCTTC. Its protein is CASSLRTGWDEQFF.

This clonotype came up a few times. V and J are TRBV5-1 and TRBJ2-7, with 7 bases lining up with TRBD2. With 3 bases clipped from V and 3 bases from J, the junction kept 9 bases outside the gene matches. CDR3 length equals 15 residues. Germline CDR1 and CDR2: SGHRS and YFSETQ. This chain's CDR3 is CASSSGGGVYYEQYF. The CDR3 bases are TGCGCCAGCAGCTCGGGCGGGGGAGTTTACTACGAGCAGTACTTC. Looking up the rest from reference TRBV5-1 and TRBJ2-7 gives the full variable domain: KAGVTQTPRYLIKTRGQQVTLSCSPISGHRSVSWYQQTPGQGLQFLFEYFSETQRNKGNFPGRFSGRQFSNSRSEMNVSTLELGDSALYLCASSSGGGVYYEQYFGPGTRLTVT.

The genes are TRBV5-1 and TRBJ2-2; D call uncertain. The CDR3 is made up of 15 amino acids. Germline V gene lookup returns CDR1 SGHRS and CDR2 YFSETQ. Between the trimmed V and J ends, which lost 2 bases and 1 base, there was a span of 9 bases. In DNA form, the CDR3 reads TGCGCCAGCAGCTTCGGCAGACAGAACACCGGGGAGCTGTTTTTT. It is translated as CASSFGRQNTGELFF.

The V and J genes are TRBV5-1 and TRBJ2-7, with D possibly TRBD1 on 6 matching bases. The length of the CDR3 is 15 residues. V lost 1 base to trimming and J lost 2 bases, with 13 bases between them. The germline V gene has CDR1 SGHRS and CDR2 YFSETQ. The CDR3 loop reads CASSLTTGTPYEQYF. The CDR3, as DNA: TGCGCCAGCAGCTTGACCACAGGGACCCCCTACGAGCAGTACTTC.

V is TRBV29-1 and J is TRBJ1-2; 8 positions match TRBD1. Per the germline V gene, CDR1 is SQVTM and CDR2 is ANQGSEA. This CDR3 comprises 13 residues. The V and J ends lost 7 bases and 3 bases, in that order; junction bases with no gene match: 7. The chain's CDR3 is CSARTGPDYGYTF. The CDR3 DNA reads as TGCAGCGCGCGGACAGGGCCTGACTATGGCTACACCTTC.

The J gene is TRBJ2-5, the V gene TRBV5-1; TRBD2 aligns across 11 bases. The J segment lost 6 bases and the V segment lost 0 bases, leaving 7 bases of the junction unmatched. Germline CDR1 is SGHRS and CDR2 is YFSETQ. The CDR3 consists of 16 residues. The CDR3, as DNA: TGCGCCAGCAGCTTGGAGGCTAGCGGGGGGAGGAAGACCCAGTACTTC. Translating gives CASSLEASGGRKTQYF.

This clonotype appeared a single time. At one end, the junction sequence differs from germline, possibly due to a read error. The chain links TRBV4-1 to TRBJ2-1; 9 positions match TRBD1. This CDR3 has 15 amino acids. Germline V gives CDR1 MGHRA, CDR2 YSYEKL. The CDR3 here is CASSQEGQGYNGQFF. The DNA of the CDR3 is TGCGCCAGCAGCCAGGAGGGACAGGGTTACAATGGGCAGTTCTTC.

The genes are TRBV7-9 and TRBJ2-3; 7 bases agree with TRBD1. Germline-derived CDR1 and CDR2 are SEHNR and FQNEAQ (reference sequence). The CDR3 is made up of 15 amino acids. J was trimmed by 1 base and V by 5 bases; bases with no gene match: 6. This chain's CDR3 is CASSNGTVGTDTQYF. CDR3 nucleotide sequence: TGTGCCAGCAGCAACGGGACAGTCGGCACAGATACGCAGTATTTT.

In its sample, this clonotype was seen a few times. V and J are TRBV12-3 or TRBV12-4 and TRBJ2-7, with D hard to call. This CDR3 has 13 amino acids. V dropped 2 bases and J dropped 5 bases, with 10 bases sitting between them. The CDR3 region is CASSLSWLNEQYF. The CDR3, as DNA: TGTGCCAGCAGTTTAAGTTGGCTAAACGAGCAGTACTTC.

This chain links TRBV29-1 with TRBJ1-3, with D unclear. This CDR3 region has 13 residues. V was pared by 6 bases and J by 2 bases, with 11 bases between. The germline gives CDR1 SQVTM, CDR2 ANQGSEA. CDR3 in DNA: TGCAGCGTGGGATACCAGGCTGGAAACACCATATATTTT. Encoded protein: CSVGYQAGNTIYF.

The genes are TRBV7-6 and TRBJ1-2; 7 bases are a match to TRBD1. Trimming at V came to 2 bases and at J to 7 bases, leaving 10 bases not matched to a gene. Germline loops: CDR1 SGHVS, CDR2 FNYEAQ. The length of the CDR3 is 15 residues. The chain's CDR3 is CASSLLTGNYCGYTF. Here the CDR3 DNA reads TGTGCCAGCAGCTTACTGACAGGGAACTACTGTGGCTACACCTTC.

This clonotype was counted a single time. The chain recombines TRBV28 with TRBJ2-2; tentatively, D is TRBD1 or TRBD2 (5 bases each). The V end was cut by 6 bases, the J end by 1 base, with 12 bases between. In germline, CDR1 is MDHEN, CDR2 SYDVKM. The CDR3 covers 15 residues. CDR3 sequence: CASRTGTVNTGELFF. The CDR3 DNA is TGTGCCAGCAGGACCGGGACGGTGAACACCGGGGAGCTGTTTTTT.

This chain uses TRBV20-1 with TRBJ2-7; TRBD2 is a possible D gene (5 bases). The V and J ends lost 3 bases and 6 bases respectively, with 24 bases between them. The CDR3 covers 16 residues. Per germline, CDR1 DFQATT and CDR2 SNEGSKA (reference sequence). CDR3 DNA: TGCAGTGCTAGTGGTTTTTTCGGAGGCCAGGCTTTCGAGCAGTACTTC. The encoded protein is CSASGFFGGQAFEQYF.

This chain joins TRBV12-3 or TRBV12-4 and TRBJ2-1; D gene unclear. V lost 0 bases to trimming and J lost 6 bases, with 9 bases between them. The CDR3 is 14 residues long. CDR3 bases: TGTGCCAGCAGTTTAGCAGAGACTCCCAATGAGCAGTTCTTC. This codes for CASSLAETPNEQFF.

The chain recombines TRBV5-1 with TRBJ2-5; D possibly corresponds to TRBD2 (6 bases). The germline gives CDR1 SGHRS, CDR2 YFSETQ. The CDR3 has 15 amino acids. The germline V and J ends were trimmed by 1 base and 3 bases, with 13 bases remaining between them. The CDR3 spells CASSLTGTPKETQYF. The DNA for the CDR3 is TGCGCCAGCAGCTTGACCGGGACTCCAAAAGAGACCCAGTACTTC.

The chain employs TRBV29-1 and TRBJ2-3, with a tentative D call TRBD1 (6 bases). Trimming removed 4 bases from V and 0 bases from J, with 14 bases in between. The germline V gene has CDR1 SQVTM and CDR2 ANQGSEA. This CDR3 comprises 15 residues. The CDR3 is CSVGTRGDSTDTQYF. For the CDR3, the DNA is TGCAGCGTTGGAACCAGGGGCGATAGCACAGATACGCAGTATTTT.